One and the same sample provided the 9 T cell receptor beta chains below, sequenced in a study of technical replicates of blood from a handful of donors. The method was immunoSEQ multiplex PCR; TCRdb's version includes in-frame clones alone and lacks a portion of them. The repertoire holds 70,000 to 90,000 clones, with approximately 90% as singletons. The sequenced sample was T cells isolated from PBMCs. Receptor source: a human donor in good health.

The chain joins TRBV2 to TRBJ1-2, with 9 bases matching TRBD1. This CDR3 has 14 residues. Germline V CDR1 and CDR2: SNHLY, FYNNEI. V gave up 4 bases and J gave up 0 bases; unmatched junction bases: 0. CDR3 sequence (DNA): TGTGCCAGCAGTGGGGACAGGGCTAACTATGGCTACACCTTC. Translating gives CASSGDRANYGYTF.

The chain combines TRBV2 with TRBJ1-1; no clear D gene. Germline V lookup: CDR1 SNHLY, CDR2 FYNNEI. The CDR3 spans 13 residues. V lost 10 bases and J lost 4, with 16 bases in between. The CDR3 spells CATSRYSPTEAFF. Written as DNA, the CDR3 is TGTGCCACCAGCCGGTACAGTCCCACTGAAGCTTTCTTT.

V usage is TRBV7-9 and J usage is TRBJ1-1, with 9 bases that match TRBD1. This CDR3 comprises 15 residues. Germline trimming cut 5 bases from V and 0 bases from J; bases unmatched to any gene: 4. CDR1 is SEHNR and CDR2 is FQNEAQ in the germline V gene (reference sequence). In DNA form, the CDR3 reads TGTGCCAGCAGCCAGGGACAGGGTTTGAACACTGAAGCTTTCTTT. It encodes CASSQGQGLNTEAFF.

This rearrangement joins TRBV7-9 to TRBJ1-2, with D maybe TRBD1 (6 bases). V dropped 6 bases and J dropped 5 bases, with 19 bases sitting between them. CDR3 length: 15 residues. Germline V gene data show CDR1 as SEHNR and CDR2 as FQNEAQ (reference sequence). The CDR3 sequence: CASRGGQRSPYGYTF. CDR3 coding DNA: TGTGCCAGCAGGGGCGGACAGAGATCCCCGTATGGCTACACCTTC.

The chain carries TRBV18 and TRBJ2-1; D not resolved. Looked up from germline, CDR1 is KGHSH and CDR2 is LQKENI. V lost 1 base, J lost 5 bases, and 12 bases lay in between. CDR3 length: 15 residues. CDR3 amino acids: CASSPLETTDNEQFF. DNA for the CDR3: TGTGCCAGCTCACCACTCGAGACCACAGACAATGAGCAGTTCTTC.

V gene TRBV15 combines with J gene TRBJ2-3, with 7 bases lining up with TRBD1. The CDR3 contains 15 residues. The trim removed 0 bases at V and 5 bases at J, leaving 5 bases unmatched. Germline V lookup: CDR1 LNHNV, CDR2 YYDKDF (reference sequence). The CDR3 nucleotides are TGTGCCACCAGCAGAGACAGGGGGAGTGGAGATACGCAGTATTTT. This codes for CATSRDRGSGDTQYF.

The V call is TRBV10-3, the J call TRBJ2-5, with a tentative D call TRBD1 (5 bases). Germline CDR1 ENHRY, CDR2 SYGVKD. Trimming removed 4 bases from V and 3 bases from J, with 9 bases in between. The CDR3 length is 13 residues. The CDR3 coding sequence is TGTGCCATCAGTGGGTCCAGGGAAGAGACCCAGTACTTC. This encodes CAISGSREETQYF.

This chain connects TRBV28 to TRBJ1-5, with D possibly being TRBD1 (5 bases). Germline CDR1 and CDR2: MDHEN and SYDVKM. This CDR3 is built from 16 residues. The V end was cut by 10 bases, the J end by 0 bases, with 19 bases between. CDR3 sequence reads: CANAGKGTYSNQPQHF. In DNA form, the CDR3 reads TGTGCCAACGCGGGGAAAGGGACTTATAGCAATCAGCCCCAGCATTTT.

This clone was counted only a few times. The chain links TRBV6-5 to TRBJ2-7; TRBD1 agrees at 9 bases. Germline-derived CDR1 and CDR2 are MNHEY and SVGAGI. V was clipped by 6 bases and J by 4 bases; unmatched bases: 10. The CDR3 has 15 residues. CDR3 in amino acids: CASREGQGIGYEQYF. As DNA, the CDR3 is TGTGCCAGCAGGGAGGGACAGGGCATCGGTTACGAGCAGTACTTC.